This TCR beta chain was documented in a study of T cell clones after liver transplantation. Repertoires were generated with immunoSEQ multiplex PCR, while TCRdb's copy carries only in-frame clones and drops some. The sample includes 20,000 to 25,000 clones, just under 80% of them seen just once. Trimming removed 4 bases from V and 5 bases from J; junction bases left unmatched: 7. The CDR3 totals 15 residues. CDR1 and CDR2 from the germline V gene are SGHTS and YDEGEE. The chain combines TRBV5-8 with TRBJ1-4; TRBD1 matches at 8 bases. The sequence was collected from a human patient who received a liver transplant. Some T cells may possibly be graft donor cells. Material: CD8+ T cells from blood, obtained 54 months after liver transplant. CDR3 in amino acids: CASSPDRGINEKLFF. DNA of the CDR3: TGTGCCAGCAGCCCTGACAGGGGTATAAATGAAAAACTGTTTTTT. Looking up the rest from reference TRBV5-8 and TRBJ1-4 gives the full variable domain: EAGVTQSPTHLIKTRGQQATLRCSPISGHTSVYWYQQALGLGLQFLLWYDEGEERNRGNFPPRFSGRQFPNYSSELNVNALELEDSALYLCASSPDRGINEKLFFGSGTQLSVL.